The T cell receptor (beta chain) described here comes from a study of CD8 T cells in Susac syndrome. cDNA came from about 0.51 to 1 ug RNA primed by random hexamers. TCR beta CDR3 was amplified by immunoSEQ covering 54 Vbeta and 13 Jbeta. MiXCR, run by TCRdb on the immunoSEQ multiplex PCR reads, gives a single entry per CDR3 protein. This sample has about 200,000 distinct CDR3 sequences, with roughly 96% found just once. V lost 6 bases, J lost 3 bases, and 6 bases stayed unmatched. CDR1 is SQVTM, CDR2 ANQGSEA, per germline. CDR3 length: 15 residues. The source of this sequence is a human donor in good health. The rearrangement joins TRBV29-1 to TRBJ2-2; 11 positions match TRBD1. The sequenced sample consisted of CD4+ T cells from PBMCs. The CDR3 coding sequence is TGCAGCGTCTTATCGGGACAGGGGGACACCGGGGAGCTGTTTTTT. Translated, it gives CSVLSGQGDTGELFF.